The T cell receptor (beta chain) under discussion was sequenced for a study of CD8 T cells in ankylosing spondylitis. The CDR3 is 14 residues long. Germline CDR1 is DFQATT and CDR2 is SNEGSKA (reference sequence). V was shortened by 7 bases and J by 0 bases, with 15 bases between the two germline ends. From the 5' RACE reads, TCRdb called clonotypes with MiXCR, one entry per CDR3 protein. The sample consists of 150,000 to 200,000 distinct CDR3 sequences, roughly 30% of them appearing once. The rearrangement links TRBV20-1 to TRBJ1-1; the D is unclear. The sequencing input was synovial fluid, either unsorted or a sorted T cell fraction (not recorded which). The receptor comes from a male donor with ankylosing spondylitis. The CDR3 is CSGGGSIVNTEAFF. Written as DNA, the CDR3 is TGCAGTGGGGGAGGCAGCATCGTGAACACTGAAGCTTTCTTT.